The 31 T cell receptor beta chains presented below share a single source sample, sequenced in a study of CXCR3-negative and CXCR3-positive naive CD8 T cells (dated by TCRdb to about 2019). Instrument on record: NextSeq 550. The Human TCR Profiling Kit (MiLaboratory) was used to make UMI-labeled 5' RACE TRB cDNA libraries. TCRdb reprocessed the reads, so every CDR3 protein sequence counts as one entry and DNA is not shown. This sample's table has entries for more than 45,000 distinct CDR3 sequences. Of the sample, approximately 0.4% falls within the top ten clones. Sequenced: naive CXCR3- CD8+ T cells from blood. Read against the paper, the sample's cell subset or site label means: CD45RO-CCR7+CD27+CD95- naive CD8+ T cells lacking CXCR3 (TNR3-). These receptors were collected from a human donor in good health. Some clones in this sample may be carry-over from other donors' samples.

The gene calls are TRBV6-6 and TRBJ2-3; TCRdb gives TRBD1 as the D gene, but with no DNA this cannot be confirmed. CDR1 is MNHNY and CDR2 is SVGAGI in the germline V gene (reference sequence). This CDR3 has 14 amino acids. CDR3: CASWTGGGTDTQYF.

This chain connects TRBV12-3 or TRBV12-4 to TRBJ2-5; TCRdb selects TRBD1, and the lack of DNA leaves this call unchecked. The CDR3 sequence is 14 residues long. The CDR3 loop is CASSLIPGQETQYF.

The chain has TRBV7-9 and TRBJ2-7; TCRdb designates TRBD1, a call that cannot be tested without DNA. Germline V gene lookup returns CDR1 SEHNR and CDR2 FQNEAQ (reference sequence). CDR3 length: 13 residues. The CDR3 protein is CASSLATGREQYF.

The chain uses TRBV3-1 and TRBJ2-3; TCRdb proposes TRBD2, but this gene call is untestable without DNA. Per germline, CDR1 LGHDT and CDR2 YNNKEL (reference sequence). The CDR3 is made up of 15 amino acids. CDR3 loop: CASSQEGLVTDTQYF.

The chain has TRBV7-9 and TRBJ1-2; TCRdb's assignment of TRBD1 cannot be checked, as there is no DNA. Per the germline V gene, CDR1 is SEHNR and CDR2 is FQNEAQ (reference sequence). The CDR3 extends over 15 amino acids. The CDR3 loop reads CASSMGQGAWYGYTF.

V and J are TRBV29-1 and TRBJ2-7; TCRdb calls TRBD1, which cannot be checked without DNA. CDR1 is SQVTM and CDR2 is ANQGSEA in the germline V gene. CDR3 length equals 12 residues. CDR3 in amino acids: CSVGTGVYEQYF.

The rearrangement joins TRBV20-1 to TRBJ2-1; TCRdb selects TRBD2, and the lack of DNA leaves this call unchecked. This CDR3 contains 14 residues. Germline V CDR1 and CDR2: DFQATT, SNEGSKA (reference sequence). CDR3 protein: CSAPPASGDDEQFF.

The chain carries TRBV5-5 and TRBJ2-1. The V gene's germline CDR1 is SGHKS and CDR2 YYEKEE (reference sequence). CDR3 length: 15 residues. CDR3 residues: CASSSPRESHNEQFF.

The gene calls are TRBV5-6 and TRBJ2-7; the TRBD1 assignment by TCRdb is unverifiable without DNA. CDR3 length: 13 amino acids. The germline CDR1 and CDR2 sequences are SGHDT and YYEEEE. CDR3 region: CASSLTGADEQYF.

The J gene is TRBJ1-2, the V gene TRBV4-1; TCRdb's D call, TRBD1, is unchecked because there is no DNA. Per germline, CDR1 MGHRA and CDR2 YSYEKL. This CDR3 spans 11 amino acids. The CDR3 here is CASSQPGYYTF.

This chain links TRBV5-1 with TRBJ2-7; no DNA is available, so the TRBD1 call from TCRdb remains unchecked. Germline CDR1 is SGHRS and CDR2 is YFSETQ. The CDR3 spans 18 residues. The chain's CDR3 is CASSLEGVLGVHSYEQYF. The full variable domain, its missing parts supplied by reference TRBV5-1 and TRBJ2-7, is KAGVTQTPRYLIKTRGQQVTLSCSPISGHRSVSWYQQTPGQGLQFLFEYFSETQRNKGNFPGRFSGRQFSNSRSEMNVSTLELGDSALYLCASSLEGVLGVHSYEQYFGPGTRLTVT.

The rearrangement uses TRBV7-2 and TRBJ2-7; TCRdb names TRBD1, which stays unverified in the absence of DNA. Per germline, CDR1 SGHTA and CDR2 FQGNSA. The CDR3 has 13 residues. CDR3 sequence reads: CASSSDRVYEQYF. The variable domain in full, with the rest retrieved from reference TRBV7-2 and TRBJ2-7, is GAGVSQSPSNKVTEKGKDVELRCDPISGHTALYWYRQSLGQGLEFLIYFQGNSAPDKSGLPSDRFSAERTGGSVSTLTIQRTQQEDSAVYLCASSSDRVYEQYFGPGTRLTVT.

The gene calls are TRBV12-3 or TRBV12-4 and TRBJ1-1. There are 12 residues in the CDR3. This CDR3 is CASSLPDGEAFF.

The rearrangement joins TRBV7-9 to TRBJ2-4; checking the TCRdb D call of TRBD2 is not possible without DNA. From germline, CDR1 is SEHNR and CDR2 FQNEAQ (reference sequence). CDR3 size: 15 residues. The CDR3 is CASSTKASGANIQYF.

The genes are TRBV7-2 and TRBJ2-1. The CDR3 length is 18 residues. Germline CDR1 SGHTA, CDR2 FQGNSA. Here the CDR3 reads CASSLWVSEVNSYNEQFF. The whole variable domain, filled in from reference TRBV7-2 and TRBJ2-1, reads GAGVSQSPSNKVTEKGKDVELRCDPISGHTALYWYRQSLGQGLEFLIYFQGNSAPDKSGLPSDRFSAERTGGSVSTLTIQRTQQEDSAVYLCASSLWVSEVNSYNEQFFGPGTRLTVL.

The CDR3 loop reads CASSPLHSVQETQYF. The chain recombines TRBV11-2 with TRBJ2-5; TCRdb names TRBD2, which stays unverified in the absence of DNA. The CDR3 has 15 residues. Germline CDR1 SGHAT, CDR2 FQNNGV.

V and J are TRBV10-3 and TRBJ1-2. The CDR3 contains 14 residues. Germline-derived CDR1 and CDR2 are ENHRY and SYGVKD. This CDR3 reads CAIQGGGLDYGYTF.

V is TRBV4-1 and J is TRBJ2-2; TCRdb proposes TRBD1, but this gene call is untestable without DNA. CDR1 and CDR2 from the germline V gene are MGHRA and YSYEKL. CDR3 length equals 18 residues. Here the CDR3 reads CASSQEGTGALKTGELFF.

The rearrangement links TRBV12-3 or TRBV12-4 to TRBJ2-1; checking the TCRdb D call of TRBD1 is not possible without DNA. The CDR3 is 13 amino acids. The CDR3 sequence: CSSRGTVNSEQFF.

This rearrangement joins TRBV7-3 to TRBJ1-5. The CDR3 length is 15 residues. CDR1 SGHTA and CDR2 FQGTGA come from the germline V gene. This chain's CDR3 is CASSLTGGPDQPQHF.

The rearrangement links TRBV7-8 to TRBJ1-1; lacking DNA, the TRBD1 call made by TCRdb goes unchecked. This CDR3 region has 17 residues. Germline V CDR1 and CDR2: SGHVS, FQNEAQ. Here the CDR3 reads CASSFGLGVQENTEAFF.

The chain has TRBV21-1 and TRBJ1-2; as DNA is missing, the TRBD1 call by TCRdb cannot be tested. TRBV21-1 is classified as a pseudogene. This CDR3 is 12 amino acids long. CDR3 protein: CASSKGADPGTF.

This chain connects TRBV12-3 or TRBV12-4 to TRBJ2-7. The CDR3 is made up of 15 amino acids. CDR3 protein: CASSFSRRASYEQYF.

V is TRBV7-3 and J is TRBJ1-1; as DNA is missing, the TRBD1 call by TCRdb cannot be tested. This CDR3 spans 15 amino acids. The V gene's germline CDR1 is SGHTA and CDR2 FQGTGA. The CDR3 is CASSSGWGAGTEAFF.

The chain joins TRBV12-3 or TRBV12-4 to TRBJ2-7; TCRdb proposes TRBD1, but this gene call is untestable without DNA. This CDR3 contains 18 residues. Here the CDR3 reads CASSPRGQGVLSSYEQYF.

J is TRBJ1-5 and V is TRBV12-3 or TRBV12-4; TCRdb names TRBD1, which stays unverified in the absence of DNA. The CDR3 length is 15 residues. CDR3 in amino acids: CASILTGESNQPQHF.

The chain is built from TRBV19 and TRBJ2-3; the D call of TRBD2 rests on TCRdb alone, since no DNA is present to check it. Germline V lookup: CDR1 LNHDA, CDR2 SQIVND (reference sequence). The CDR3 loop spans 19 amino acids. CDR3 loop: CASSTTSGGLYYGTDTQYF.

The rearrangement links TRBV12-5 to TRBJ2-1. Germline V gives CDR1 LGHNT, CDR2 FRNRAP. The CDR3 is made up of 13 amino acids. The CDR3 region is CASGLVPSIEQFF.

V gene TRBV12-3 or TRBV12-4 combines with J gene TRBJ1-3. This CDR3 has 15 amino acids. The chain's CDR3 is CASSFGVDPGNTIYF.

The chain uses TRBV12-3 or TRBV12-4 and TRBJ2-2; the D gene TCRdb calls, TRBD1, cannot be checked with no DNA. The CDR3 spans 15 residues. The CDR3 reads CASSPVGGPTGELFF.

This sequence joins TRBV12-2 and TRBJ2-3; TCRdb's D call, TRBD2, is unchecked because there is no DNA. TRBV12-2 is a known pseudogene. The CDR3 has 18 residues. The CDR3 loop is CASPPGRGGFVGTDTQYF.